The 5 T cell receptor beta chains below were found in one sample sequenced in a study of blood T cell repertoires in COVID-19. Assay: immunoSEQ multiplex PCR; the TCRdb copy retains only in-frame clones and omits some. The data show some 250,000 clones, just over 90% seen once. Specimen: PBMCs or T cells enriched from blood (not recorded which). All receptors come from a middle-aged woman with acute COVID-19.

The gene calls are TRBV18 and TRBJ2-1, with a tentative D call TRBD2 (6 bases). V gave up 3 bases and J gave up 9 bases, with 12 bases separating them. This CDR3 contains 13 residues. Germline lookup yields CDR1 KGHSH and CDR2 LQKENI. For the CDR3, the DNA is TGTGCCAGCTCACCCCGGGACTTTAGTGAGCAGTTCTTC. Encoded protein: CASSPRDFSEQFF.

The V call is TRBV7-3, the J call TRBJ1-5, with 7 bases matching TRBD1. The germline CDR1 and CDR2 sequences are SGHTA and FQGTGA. V gave up 7 bases and J gave up 3 bases; unmatched junction bases: 9. CDR3 length: 15 amino acids. CDR3 protein: CASTHDREDNQPQHF. Written as DNA, the CDR3 is TGTGCCAGCACCCACGACAGGGAAGACAATCAGCCCCAGCATTTT.

Concerning this clone: The sample holds other DNA sequences that translate to the same CDR3. The V gene is TRBV7-2, the J gene TRBJ1-3; D is unclear. Trimming took 1 base from V and 0 from J, leaving 10 bases between them. The CDR3 sequence is 16 residues long. Germline-derived CDR1 and CDR2 are SGHTA and FQGNSA. The CDR3 region is CASSLVSRDSGNTIYF. CDR3 sequence (DNA): TGTGCCAGCAGCTTAGTATCCCGGGACTCTGGAAACACCATATATTTT. Using reference TRBV7-2 and TRBJ1-3 for the parts outside the CDR3, the full variable domain is GAGVSQSPSNKVTEKGKDVELRCDPISGHTALYWYRQSLGQGLEFLIYFQGNSAPDKSGLPSDRFSAERTGGSVSTLTIQRTQQEDSAVYLCASSLVSRDSGNTIYFGEGSWLTVV.

V is TRBV9 and J is TRBJ1-3, with 7 bases fitting TRBD1. Germline CDR1 reads SGDLS; CDR2 reads YYNGEE. V gave up 0 bases and J gave up 3 bases; unmatched junction bases: 3. This CDR3 has 15 amino acids. CDR3 nucleotides: TGTGCCAGCAGCGTAGAAGGGGGCGTTGGAAACACCATATATTTT. Translation gives CASSVEGGVGNTIYF.

The chain is built from TRBV7-2 and TRBJ2-7; maybe TRBD2 (6 bases). The CDR3 extends over 16 amino acids. Trimming took 1 base from V and 0 from J, leaving 13 bases between them. Germline V gene lookup returns CDR1 SGHTA and CDR2 FQGNSA. As DNA, the CDR3 is TGTGCCAGCAGCTTAGAATCGGGGGTTAGCTCCTACGAGCAGTACTTC. This codes for CASSLESGVSSYEQYF.